This T cell receptor beta chain stems from a study of T cells in Graves' hyperthyroidism and ophthalmopathy. The CDR3 spans 14 residues. The V end lost 6 bases, the J end lost 2 bases, and 13 bases lay between the germline ends. This clonotype has at least ten counts. Ophthalmopathy patients showed a Clinical Activity Score of at least 3, NOSPECS grade of at least 4 and duration under 3 months. Amplified TCR beta CDR3 regions came from RNA transcripts. HTBI primers were employed in a first-round RT-PCR of the TCR CDR3. TCRdb redid the calling of the multiplex PCR reads with MiXCR, one entry per CDR3 protein. The data contain over 400,000 distinct CDR3 sequences, approximately 15% of them seen just once; the ten biggest clones take up around 14%.

The sample taken for sequencing was blood. The receptor was isolated from a man younger than 35 with Graves' ophthalmopathy. The genes are TRBV12-3 or TRBV12-4 and TRBJ1-2; TRBD1 is a possible D gene (5 bases). CDR3 region: CASRTPTGNYGYTF. Here the CDR3 DNA reads TGTGCCAGCAGGACGCCTACAGGAAACTATGGCTACACCTTC.